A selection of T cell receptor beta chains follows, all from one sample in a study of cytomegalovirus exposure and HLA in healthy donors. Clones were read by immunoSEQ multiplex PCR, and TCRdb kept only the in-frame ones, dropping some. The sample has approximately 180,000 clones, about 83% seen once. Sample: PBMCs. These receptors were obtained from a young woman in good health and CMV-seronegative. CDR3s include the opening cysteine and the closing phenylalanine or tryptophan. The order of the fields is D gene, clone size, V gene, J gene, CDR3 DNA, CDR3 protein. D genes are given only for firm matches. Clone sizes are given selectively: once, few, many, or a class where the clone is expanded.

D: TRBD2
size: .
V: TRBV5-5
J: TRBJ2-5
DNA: TGTGCCAGCAGCTTGGAGCGGGATTTGGGGGAGACCCAGTACTTC
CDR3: CASSLERDLGETQYF

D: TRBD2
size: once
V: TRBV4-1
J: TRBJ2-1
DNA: TGCGCCAGCAGCCAATCCGGGACTAGCGGGAGGGCTTACAATGAGCAGTTCTTC
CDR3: CASSQSGTSGRAYNEQFF

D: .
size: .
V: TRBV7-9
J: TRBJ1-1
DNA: TGTGCCAGCAGCTGGACAGAATTGAACACTGAAGCTTTCTTT
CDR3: CASSWTELNTEAFF

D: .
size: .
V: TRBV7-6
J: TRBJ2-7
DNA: TGTGCCAGCAGCGTCGGAGGGGAGCAGTACTTC
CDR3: CASSVGGEQYF

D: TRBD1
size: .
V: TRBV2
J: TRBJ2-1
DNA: TGTGCCAGCAATCGACCAGGGGGCTTCGATGAGCAGTTCTTC
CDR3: CASNRPGGFDEQFF

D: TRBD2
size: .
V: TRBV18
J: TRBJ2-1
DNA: TGTGCCAGCTCGCCAAGACTAGCGGGGGTTTACAATGAGCAGTTCTTC
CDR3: CASSPRLAGVYNEQFF

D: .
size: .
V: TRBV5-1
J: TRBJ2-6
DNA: TGCGCCAGCAGCTTGGGTCAGATCTCTGGGGCCAACGTCCTGACTTTC
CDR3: CASSLGQISGANVLTF

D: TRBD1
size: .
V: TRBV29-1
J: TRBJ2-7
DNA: TGCAGCGTTGATGCGGGACAGGGGATTTCCTACGAGCAGTACTTC
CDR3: CSVDAGQGISYEQYF

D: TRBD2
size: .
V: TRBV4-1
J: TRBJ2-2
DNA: TGCGCCAGCAGCCAACCAGCAGCGGGGGGGAGGTCGAACACCGGGGAGCTGTTTTTT
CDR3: CASSQPAAGGRSNTGELFF

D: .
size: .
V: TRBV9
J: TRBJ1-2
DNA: TGTGCCAGCAGCGTAGGCCTAGCTAACTATGGCTACACCTTC
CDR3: CASSVGLANYGYTF

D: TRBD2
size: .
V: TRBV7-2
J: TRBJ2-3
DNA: TGTGCCAGCAGCTTGCGGGGGTTCGGCACAGATACGCAGTATTTT
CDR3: CASSLRGFGTDTQYF

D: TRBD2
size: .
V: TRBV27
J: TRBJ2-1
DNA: TGTGCCAGCATTACTAGCGGGGGGGCTGAGCAGTTCTTC
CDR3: CASITSGGAEQFF

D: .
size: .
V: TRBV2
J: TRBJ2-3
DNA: TGTGCCAGCTGCGGGACAGCGGGCACAGATACGCAGTATTTT
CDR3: CASCGTAGTDTQYF

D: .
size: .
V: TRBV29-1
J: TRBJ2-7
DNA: TGCAGCGTTAGGGCAGGGGATGCCTACGAGCAGTACTTC
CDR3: CSVRAGDAYEQYF

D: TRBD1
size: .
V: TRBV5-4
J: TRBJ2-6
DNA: TGTGCCAGCAGCCCGACGGACAGGGCTGGGGCCAACGTCCTGACTTTC
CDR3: CASSPTDRAGANVLTF

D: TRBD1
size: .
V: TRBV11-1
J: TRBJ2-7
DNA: TGTGCCAGCAGCTCCGGGACAGGGGAATACGAGCAGTACTTC
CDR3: CASSSGTGEYEQYF

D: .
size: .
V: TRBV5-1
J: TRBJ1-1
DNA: TGCGCCAGCAGCTTGCAACAGGTGCCGAACACTGAAGCTTTCTTT
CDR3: CASSLQQVPNTEAFF

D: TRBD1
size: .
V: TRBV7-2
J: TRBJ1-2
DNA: TGTGCCAGCAGCCCGGGAGCTGGGGCAGGGGGCCGAGTAGGAGATGGCTACACCTTC
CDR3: CASSPGAGAGGRVGDGYTF

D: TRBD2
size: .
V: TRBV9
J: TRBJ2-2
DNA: TGTGCCAGCAGCACACTAGCGGGGTATTCCGGGGAGCTGTTTTTT
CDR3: CASSTLAGYSGELFF

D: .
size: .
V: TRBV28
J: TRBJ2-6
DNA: TGTGCCAGCAGTTTAGGGAGTACCGGGGCCAACGTCCTGACTTTC
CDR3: CASSLGSTGANVLTF

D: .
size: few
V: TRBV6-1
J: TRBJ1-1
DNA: TGTGCCAGCAGATTAGGGACAACCGGTGAAGCTTTCTTT
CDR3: CASRLGTTGEAFF

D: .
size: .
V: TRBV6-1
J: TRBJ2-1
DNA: TGTGCCAGCAGTGATCTAGTCTACTCCTACAATGAGCAGTTCTTC
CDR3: CASSDLVYSYNEQFF

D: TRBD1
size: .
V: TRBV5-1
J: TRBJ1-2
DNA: TGCGCCAGCAGCTTGGACCCGACAGGGTCTAACTATGGCTACACCTTC
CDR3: CASSLDPTGSNYGYTF

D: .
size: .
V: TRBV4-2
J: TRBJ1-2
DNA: TGTGCCAGCAGCCAAGTCCGGGAGACCGGTGGCTACACCTTC
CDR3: CASSQVRETGGYTF

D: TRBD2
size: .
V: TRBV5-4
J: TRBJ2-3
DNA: TGTGCCAGCAGTGAGGGACTAGCGGGAGGACTCACAGATACGCAGTATTTT
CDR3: CASSEGLAGGLTDTQYF

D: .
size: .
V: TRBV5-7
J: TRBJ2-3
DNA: TGTGCCAGCAGCTTGGGCCCCCAAGCCACAGATACGCAGTATTTT
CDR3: CASSLGPQATDTQYF

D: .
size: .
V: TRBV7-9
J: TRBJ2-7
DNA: TGTGCCAGCAGCTTAGTTGAGGGTCCCTCCTACGAGCAGTACTTC
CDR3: CASSLVEGPSYEQYF

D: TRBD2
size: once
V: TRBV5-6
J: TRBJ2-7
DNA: TGTGCCAGCACCCAGGGCTCTAGCGGCTACTACGAGCAGTACTTC
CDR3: CASTQGSSGYYEQYF

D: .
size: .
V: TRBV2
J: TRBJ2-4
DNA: TGTGCCAGCAATTTAGGGGCCGCCAAAAACATTCAGTACTTC
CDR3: CASNLGAAKNIQYF

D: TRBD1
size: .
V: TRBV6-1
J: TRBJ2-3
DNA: TGTCGAACGGGACAGGTGGGATCTAGCACAGATACGCAGTATTTT
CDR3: CRTGQVGSSTDTQYF

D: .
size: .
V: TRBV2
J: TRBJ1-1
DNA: TGTGCCAGCCGAGCATGGGGAGGCACTGAAGCTTTCTTT
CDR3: CASRAWGGTEAFF

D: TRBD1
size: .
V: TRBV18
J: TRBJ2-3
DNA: TGTGCCAGCTCACAGGGGACAGTCGGGGTCGGGCAGTATTTT
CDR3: CASSQGTVGVGQYF

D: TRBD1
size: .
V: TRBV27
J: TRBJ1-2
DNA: TGTGCCAGCAGTCGAGGGACAGTAAATGGCTACACCTTC
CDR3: CASSRGTVNGYTF

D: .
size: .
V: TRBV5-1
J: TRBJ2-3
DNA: TGCGCCAGCAGCTTGGTAGGGGCAGCAGATACGCAGTATTTT
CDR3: CASSLVGAADTQYF

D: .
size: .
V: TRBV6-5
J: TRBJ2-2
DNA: TGTGCCAGCAGTTACTCAGGGGGGGCGAACACCGGGGAGCTGTTTTTT
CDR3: CASSYSGGANTGELFF

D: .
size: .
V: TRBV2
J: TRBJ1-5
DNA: TGTGCCAGCAGTGAGGCGACACGTATCAATCAGCCCCAGCATTTT
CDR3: CASSEATRINQPQHF

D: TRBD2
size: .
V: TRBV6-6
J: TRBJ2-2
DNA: TGTGCCAGCAGTTTAGCGGGAGTGGACACCGGGGAGCTGTTTTTT
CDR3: CASSLAGVDTGELFF

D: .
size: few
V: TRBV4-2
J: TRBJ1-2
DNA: TGTGCCAGCAGCCATTGGGGAGTAGGCTACACCTTC
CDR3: CASSHWGVGYTF

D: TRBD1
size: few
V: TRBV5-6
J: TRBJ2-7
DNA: TGTGCCAGCAGCTTGGAGACAGGGGTCTCCTACGAGCAGTACTTC
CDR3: CASSLETGVSYEQYF